Detailed here is one T cell receptor beta chain. Its antigen is not identified. The CDR3 is 16 amino acids. Germline CDR1 and CDR2: WNHNN and SYGVQD (reference sequence). V was clipped by 2 bases and J by 4 bases; unmatched bases: 8. The data belong to a study of graft-versus-host responses after intestinal transplantation. About the study: As for transplant type, recipients had multivisceral, liver-intestinal, or isolated intestinal grafts. The whole recipient group had anti-thymocyte globulin induction followed by tacrolimus and steroids for around 3 years.

TCRdb's table, derived via immunoSEQ multiplex PCR, lists solely in-frame clones and lacks some. The sample comprises about 83,000 clones, roughly nine tenths of which are singletons, and roughly 0.31% rests with the top ten. Regarding the study as a whole: GvH clone levels peaked in circulation, and this peak was associated with early post-transplant HvG declines. The authors found GvH clones in recipient marrow, some appearing first in ileum or blood.

Sequences were derived from unstimulated CD4+ T cells sorted from spleen or lymph node cells, sampled before intestinal transplant. The genes are TRBV10-1 and TRBJ2-3; 8 nucleotides match TRBD2. The clonotype originates from a human donor who received an intestinal transplant. CDR3: CASSETSGRRADTQYF. CDR3 sequence (DNA): TGCGCCAGCAGTGAGACCAGCGGGAGAAGGGCAGATACGCAGTATTTT.